The 2 T cell receptor beta chains reported below all come from one sample, sequenced in a study of blood T cells in healthy people across ages. Through a sample-barcoded 5' primer and a J-beta primer mix, a second PCR was run for 7 to 11 cycles. Using its own MiXCR run on the 5' RACE reads, TCRdb lists one record per CDR3 protein. The profile shows about 780,000 distinct CDR3 sequences, around half of them singletons. Sequencing input: blood. These receptor sequences come from a man at least 80 years old in good health.

V is TRBV24-1 and J is TRBJ2-7; TRBD1 matches at 9 bases. The V gene's germline CDR1 is KGHDR and CDR2 SFDVKD. J gave up 7 bases and V 7 bases, and 10 bases lay outside the gene matches. The length of the CDR3 is 14 residues. The CDR3 spells CATSPGQGNNEQYF. In nucleotides, the CDR3 is TGTGCCACCAGCCCGGGACAGGGTAACAATGAGCAGTACTTC.

The chain is built from TRBV10-2 and TRBJ2-3, with no clear D. Trimming removed 5 bases at V and 5 bases at J, with 11 bases between. CDR1 and CDR2 (germline): WSHSY, SAAADI. This CDR3 has 13 residues. The chain's CDR3 is CASSKRSGDTQYF. The CDR3 region has the DNA TGCGCCAGCAGTAAAAGGTCGGGAGATACGCAGTATTTT.